The T cell receptor (beta chain) described here comes from a study of blood T cell repertoires in COVID-19. Study context: Some COVID-19 samples were acute and others convalescent; all came from the United States, Italy and Spain. PBMCs, B-cell-depleted T cells, or T cells provided the cDNA or gDNA that made up the material.

This CDR3 spans 17 amino acids. With 3 bases removed from V and 2 bases from J, the gap between germline ends came to 18 bases. From germline, CDR1 is MNHEY and CDR2 SVGEGT. Clones were sequenced by immunoSEQ multiplex PCR, and TCRdb holds only the in-frame ones, with some missing. The repertoire consists of some 150,000 clones, with around 83% occurring once and the leading ten covering around 8.4%. The chain is built from TRBV6-2 or TRBV6-3 and TRBJ2-3; D is possibly TRBD2 (6 bases). The TCR was taken from a woman in her fifties or sixties with acute or convalescent COVID-19. Sequencing was carried out using peripheral blood. CDR3 nucleotide sequence: TGTGCCAGCAGTTATTCGTCCCGCGGGGACTTCACAGATACGCAGTATTTT. Its protein product is CASSYSSRGDFTDTQYF.